These 9 T cell receptor beta chains were sequenced from one sample in a study of cytomegalovirus exposure and HLA in healthy donors (dated by TCRdb to the late 2010s). The receptor library was made with the immunoSEQ multiplex PCR assay. A mixture of 60 forward primers for TCR Vbeta segments and 13 reverse primers for TCR Jbeta segments was used in the multiplex PCR. In its TCRdb copy, this immuneACCESS table keeps in-frame sequences only and misses some clones. Where compared with another copy, unresolved V genes explain less than half of these, and the others have no known cause. This sample's table carries about 110,000 clones. Less than 4.5% of the sample rests with the top ten. The sequencing sample was made of PBMCs. The receptors here all came from a man aged 30 to 45 in good health and CMV-seronegative.

The CDR3 nucleotides are TGTGCCAGCAGCCGGGCACAGGATGGAAACACCATATATTTT. Translation gives CASSRAQDGNTIYF. The J gene is TRBJ1-3, the V gene TRBV5-4; maybe TRBD1 (5 bases). The ends were cut back, 4 bases at V and 3 bases at J, with 11 bases in the middle. This CDR3 has 14 amino acids. CDR1 and CDR2 (germline): SGHNT, YYREEE (reference sequence).

The chain employs TRBV6-6 and TRBJ1-2, with 9 bases that match TRBD1. Germline loops: CDR1 MNHNY, CDR2 SVGAGI (reference sequence). J was trimmed by 4 bases and V by 4 bases; bases with no gene match: 10. The CDR3 extends over 16 amino acids. This CDR3 is CASSSAGTGLSYGYTF. The CDR3 nucleotides read TGTGCCAGCAGTTCCGCCGGGACAGGGTTGAGCTATGGCTACACCTTC.

The rearrangement links TRBV19 to TRBJ2-7; tentative D call: TRBD1 (6 bases). In germline, CDR1 is LNHDA, CDR2 SQIVND (reference sequence). The germline V and J ends were trimmed by 1 base and 0 bases, with 10 bases remaining between them. This CDR3 comprises 15 residues. The chain's CDR3 is CASSIGQGISYEQYF. The DNA of the CDR3 is TGTGCCAGTAGTATAGGTCAGGGGATCTCCTACGAGCAGTACTTC.

The chain uses TRBV5-4 and TRBJ1-3; D is undetermined. The CDR3 is 16 amino acids. The V gene's germline CDR1 is SGHNT and CDR2 YYREEE (reference sequence). V gave up 4 bases and J gave up 2 bases, with 16 bases separating them. This chain's CDR3 is CASSPGGETPGNTIYF. The DNA for the CDR3 is TGTGCCAGCAGCCCCGGCGGCGAGACCCCTGGAAACACCATATATTTT.

This rearrangement joins TRBV10-3 to TRBJ1-2; no clear D. V was shortened by 3 bases and J by 1 base, with 6 bases between the two germline ends. Germline CDR1 ENHRY, CDR2 SYGVKD. CDR3 length: 13 amino acids. The CDR3 sequence: CAISDRDNYGYTF. CDR3 DNA: TGTGCCATCAGTGACCGGGATAACTATGGCTACACCTTC.

The gene calls are TRBV7-9 and TRBJ1-6; D possibly corresponds to TRBD1 (5 bases). Trimming pared 1 base from V and 1 base from J, leaving 17 bases between. CDR1 and CDR2 from the germline V gene are SEHNR and FQNEAQ (reference sequence). CDR3 length: 19 residues. CDR3 bases: TGTGCCAGCAGCTTAGTGACGGGGGGAGCGGAATCCTATAATTCACCCCTCCACTTT. It specifies CASSLVTGGAESYNSPLHF.

This chain links TRBV2 with TRBJ1-1, with 9 nucleotides matching TRBD1. Trimming cost V 7 bases and J 1 base; bases outside gene matches: 7. The V gene's germline CDR1 is SNHLY and CDR2 FYNNEI. The CDR3 covers 15 residues. The CDR3: CASKLQGQGNTEAFF. DNA of the CDR3: TGTGCCAGCAAGCTTCAGGGACAGGGGAACACTGAAGCTTTCTTT.

This chain connects TRBV9 to TRBJ2-1; 14 bases match TRBD2. The CDR3 consists of 15 residues. J gave up 7 bases and V 4 bases, and 4 bases lay outside the gene matches. Per the germline V gene, CDR1 is SGDLS and CDR2 is YYNGEE. The CDR3: CASSIGLAGGNEQFF. Written as DNA, the CDR3 is TGTGCCAGCAGCATAGGACTAGCGGGGGGTAATGAGCAGTTCTTC.

V and J are TRBV5-4 and TRBJ2-2, with D unresolved. Trimming removed 0 bases from V and 2 bases from J, with 8 bases in between. Germline CDR1 reads SGHNT; CDR2 reads YYREEE (reference sequence). The CDR3 has 15 amino acids. CDR3 coding DNA: TGTGCCAGCAGCTTGGCCGCAGGAAACACCGGGGAGCTGTTTTTT. Its protein is CASSLAAGNTGELFF.